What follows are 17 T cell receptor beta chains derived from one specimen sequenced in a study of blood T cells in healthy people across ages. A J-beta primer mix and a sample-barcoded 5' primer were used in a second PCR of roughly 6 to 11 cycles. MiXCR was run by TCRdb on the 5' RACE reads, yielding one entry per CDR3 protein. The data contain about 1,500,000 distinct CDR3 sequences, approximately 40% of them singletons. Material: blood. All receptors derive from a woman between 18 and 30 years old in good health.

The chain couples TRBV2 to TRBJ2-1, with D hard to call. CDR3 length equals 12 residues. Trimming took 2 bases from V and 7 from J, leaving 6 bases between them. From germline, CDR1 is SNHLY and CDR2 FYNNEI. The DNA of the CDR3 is TGTGCCAGCAGTGAACACCGAAATGAGCAGTTCTTC. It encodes CASSEHRNEQFF.

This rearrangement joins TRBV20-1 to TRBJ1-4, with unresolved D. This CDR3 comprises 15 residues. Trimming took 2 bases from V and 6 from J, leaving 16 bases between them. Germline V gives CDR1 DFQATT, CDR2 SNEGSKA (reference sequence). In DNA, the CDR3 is TGCAGTGCTAGAAGCCCGGGAGACTCTTATGAAAAACTGTTTTTT. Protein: CSARSPGDSYEKLFF.

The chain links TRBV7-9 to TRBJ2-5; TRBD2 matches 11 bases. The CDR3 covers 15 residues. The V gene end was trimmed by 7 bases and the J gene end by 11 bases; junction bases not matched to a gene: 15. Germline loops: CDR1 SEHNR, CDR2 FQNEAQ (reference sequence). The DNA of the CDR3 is TGTGCCAGCACCTCGACTAGCGGGGCCTACAATGAGCAGTACTTC. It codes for CASTSTSGAYNEQYF.

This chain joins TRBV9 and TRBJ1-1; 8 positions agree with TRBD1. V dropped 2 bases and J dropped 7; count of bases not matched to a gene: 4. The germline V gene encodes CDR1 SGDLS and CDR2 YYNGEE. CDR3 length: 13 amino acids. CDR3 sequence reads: CASSVHRGDEAFF. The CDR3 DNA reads TGTGCCAGCAGCGTCCACAGGGGGGATGAAGCTTTCTTT.

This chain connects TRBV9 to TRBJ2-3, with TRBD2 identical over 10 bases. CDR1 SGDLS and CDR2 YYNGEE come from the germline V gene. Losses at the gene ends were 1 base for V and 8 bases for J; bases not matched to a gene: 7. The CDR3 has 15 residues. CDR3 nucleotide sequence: TGTGCCAGCAGCGTAACTAGCGGGGTCGTTAGTACGCAGTATTTT. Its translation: CASSVTSGVVSTQYF.

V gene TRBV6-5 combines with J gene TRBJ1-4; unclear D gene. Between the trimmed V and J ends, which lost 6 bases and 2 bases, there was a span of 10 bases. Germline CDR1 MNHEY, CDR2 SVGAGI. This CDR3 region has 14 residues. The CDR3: CASSPQVTNEKLFF. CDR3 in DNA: TGTGCCAGCAGCCCCCAAGTTACTAATGAAAAACTGTTTTTT.

Written as DNA, the CDR3 is TGTGCCAGCACTAGGCTCCTCATAGGTAATCAGCCCCAGCATTTT. Translation gives CASTRLLIGNQPQHF. V gene TRBV5-6 combines with J gene TRBJ1-5; D gene ambiguous. Germline values: CDR1 SGHDT, CDR2 YYEEEE. The CDR3 has 15 residues. Trimming pared 6 bases from V and 4 bases from J, leaving 17 bases between.

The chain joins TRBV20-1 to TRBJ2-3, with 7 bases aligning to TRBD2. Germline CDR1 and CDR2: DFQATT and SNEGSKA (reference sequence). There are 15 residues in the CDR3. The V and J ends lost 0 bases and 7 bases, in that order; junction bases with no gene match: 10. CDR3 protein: CSARDSGPRENTQYF. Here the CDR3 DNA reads TGCAGTGCTAGAGATAGCGGGCCTCGAGAGAATACGCAGTATTTT.

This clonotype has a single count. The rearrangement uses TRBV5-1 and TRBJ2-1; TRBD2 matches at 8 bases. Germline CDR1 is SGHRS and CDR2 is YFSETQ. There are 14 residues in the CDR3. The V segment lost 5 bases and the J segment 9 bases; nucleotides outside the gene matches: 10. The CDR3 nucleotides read TGCGCCAGCAGTAGAACGTACCGGGAGGGTGAGCAGTTCTTC. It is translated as CASSRTYREGEQFF.

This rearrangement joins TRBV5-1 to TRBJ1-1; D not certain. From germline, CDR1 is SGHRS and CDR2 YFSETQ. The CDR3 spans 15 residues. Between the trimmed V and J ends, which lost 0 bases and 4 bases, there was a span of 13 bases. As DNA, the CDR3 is TGCGCCAGCAGCTTGGCCGATAATCGGGGCACTGAAGCTTTCTTT. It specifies CASSLADNRGTEAFF.

CDR3 residues: CASSLGGPPSTDTQYF. In nucleotides, the CDR3 is TGTGCCAGCAGCTTAGGGGGACCCCCTAGCACAGATACGCAGTATTTT. The chain has TRBV7-4 and TRBJ2-3; D tentatively fits TRBD1 or TRBD2 (5 bases each). The V end lost 1 base, the J end lost 0 bases, and 11 bases lay between the germline ends. Per germline, CDR1 SGHVT and CDR2 SQSDAQ. This CDR3 comprises 16 residues.

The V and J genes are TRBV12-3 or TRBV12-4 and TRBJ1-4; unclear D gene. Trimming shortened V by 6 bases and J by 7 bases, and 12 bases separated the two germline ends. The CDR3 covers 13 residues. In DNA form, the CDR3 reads TGTGCCAGCAGCCAGTCCCGGGGTGAAAAACTGTTTTTT. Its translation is CASSQSRGEKLFF.

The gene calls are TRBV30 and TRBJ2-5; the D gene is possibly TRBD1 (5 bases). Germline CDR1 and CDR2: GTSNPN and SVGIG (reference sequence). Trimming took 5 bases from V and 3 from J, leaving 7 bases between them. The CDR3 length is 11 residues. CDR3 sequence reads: CAWDRKETQYF. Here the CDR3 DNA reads TGTGCCTGGGACAGAAAAGAGACCCAGTACTTC.

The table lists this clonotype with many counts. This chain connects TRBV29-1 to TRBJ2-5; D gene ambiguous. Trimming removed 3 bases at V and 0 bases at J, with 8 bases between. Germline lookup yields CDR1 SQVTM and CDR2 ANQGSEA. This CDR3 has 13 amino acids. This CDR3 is CSVDKGNQETQYF. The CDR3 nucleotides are TGCAGCGTTGATAAGGGTAACCAAGAGACCCAGTACTTC.

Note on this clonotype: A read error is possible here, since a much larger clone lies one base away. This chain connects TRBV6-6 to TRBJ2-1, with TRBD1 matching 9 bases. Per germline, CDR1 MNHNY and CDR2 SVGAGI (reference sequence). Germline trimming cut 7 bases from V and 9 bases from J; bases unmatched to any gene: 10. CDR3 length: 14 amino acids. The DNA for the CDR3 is TGTGCCAGCACAAAGGGACAGGGTGAAGGTGAGCAGTTCTTC. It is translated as CASTKGQGEGEQFF.

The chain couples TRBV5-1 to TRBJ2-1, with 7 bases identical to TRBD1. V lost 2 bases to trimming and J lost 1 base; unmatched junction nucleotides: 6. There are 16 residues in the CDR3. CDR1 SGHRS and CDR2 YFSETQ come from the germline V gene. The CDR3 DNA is TGCGCCAGCAGCTTACAAGACAGGGTATCCTACAATGAGCAGTTCTTC. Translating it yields CASSLQDRVSYNEQFF.

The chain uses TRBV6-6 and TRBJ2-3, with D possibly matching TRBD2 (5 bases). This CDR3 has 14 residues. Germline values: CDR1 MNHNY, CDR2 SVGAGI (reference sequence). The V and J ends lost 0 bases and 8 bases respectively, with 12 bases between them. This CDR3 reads CASSYSTDRGTQYF. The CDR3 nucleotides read TGTGCCAGCAGTTACTCGACGGATCGGGGTACGCAGTATTTT.